This TCR beta chain emerged from a study of beta chain features in type 1 diabetes (dated by TCRdb to the late 2010s). Some background on the complete study: Patients and healthy donors did not differ in mean age, gender distribution, total cell number or subset yield. A total of roughly 100 million sorted cells were examined across all samples, and RNA yield correlated strongly with the number of cells per subset. The study compared TCRB repertoires of sorted circulating CD4+ T cell subsets between recently diagnosed type 1 diabetes patients and matched healthy donors. Regulatory and stem cell-like memory subsets were obtained from only 8 patients and about eight healthy donors, while naive and central memory subsets were obtained from all 28 donors. General findings and caveats noted by the study authors: At VDJ recombination sites, patients with type 1 diabetes made fewer insertions and deleted more nucleotides, a pattern implying thymic rearrangement abnormalities. Naive, central memory and regulatory TCRB repertoires appeared to be more similar among patients than among healthy donors. Type 1 diabetes patients showed a moderate but significant shortening of TCRB CDR3 length in all four CD4+ subsets. PCR might favor shorter templates, but patient and control samples were amplified and corrected together, so any skew would affect both groups equally. Only small numbers of individuals were included in the HLA sub-analyses, which left unresolved whether HLA type had any influence on TCRB rearrangement. Because cDNA was sequenced instead of genomic DNA, activated cells with high expression could be over-represented, although the groups did not differ in activation or CD3 levels.

Inclusive of the bounding cysteine and phenylalanine, the CDR3 is 16 residues long. The DNA shown is the 48-base CDR3, in frame from base 1. Sequences SGHDT (CDR1) and YYEEEE (CDR2) are obtained from the germline V gene. V lost 0 bases and J lost 3 bases, and the count of bases not matched to a germline gene is 7. Each donor gave one peripheral blood draw, averaging roughly 100 mL, which was collected into heparinised tubes. Naive, central memory, regulatory and stem cell-like memory CD4+ T cells were sorted on a BD FACSAria II using a panel including CD45RO, CCR7, CD25, CD127, CD95 and CD27. A purity above 98% was achieved for all sorted populations. PBMCs were isolated right away by Lymphoprep density gradient centrifugation and were stained directly, without culture. So that batch effects would be minimized, each experiment stained and sorted samples in pairs, pairing one healthy donor with one patient.

The High Capacity cDNA Reverse Transcription Kit was used to reverse transcribe all of the isolated RNA, meaning that expressed TCRB transcripts were what got sequenced. Deep immunoSEQ sequencing was applied to naive, central memory and regulatory T cell samples, giving an average of about 3.6 million total reads per sample. Sorted cells were lysed in RLT buffer and RNA was extracted with DNase-treated RNeasy Micro or Mini kits, depending on cell number. Each cell subset was processed on its own to prevent cross-contamination, while patient and healthy donor samples were processed together. TCRB sequences were amplified from cDNA with the immunoSEQ multiplex PCR, producing 87-bp fragments spanning the CDR3 region. Sequencing of the amplicons was performed on the Illumina HiSeq platform. In the original analysis: Synthetic template baselines were used to correct PCR bias computationally, reads within Hamming distance 2 were collapsed together, and singletons that could not be merged were discarded. By aligning reads against IMGT, V, D and J genes, CDR3 length, and insertions or deletions at six rearrangement sites were assigned. Clonotype counts were normalized to sorted cell number within each subset before computing true diversity and Gini coefficients with the tcR R package. Repertoire sharing was quantified using the overlap coefficient calculated on TCRB nucleotide sequences. Out-of-frame TCRB sequences from naive cells were analyzed as a proxy for the pre-selection repertoire. TCRdb carries this immuneACCESS record with in-frame sequences only. Its versions omit some clonotypes, under half of them owing to an unresolved V gene in the studies checked, with the rest unexplained. That table furnishes V, J and clone size, whereas the DNA furnished D and trimming. For this sample the table gives 900,000 or so clones, of which about a sixth were detected only once. The ten largest make up about 0.025% of the sample.

This clone was seen a handful of times. Its antigen target is currently unknown. No base quality information exists; no much larger clone differs at one position. This clonotype originated in a woman between 18 and 29 years old in good health. Sequenced input: naive CD4+ T cells from blood. This specimen's cell subset or site label, per the study, means: true naive CD4+ T cells. The rearrangement combines TRBV5-6 with TRBJ2-7, and TRBD2 matches 9 of the central bases. The DNA sequence follows: TGTGCCAGCAGCTTGGGTAGCGGGAGTTGGGGCTACGAGCAGTACTTC. The resulting protein is CASSLGSGSWGYEQYF.